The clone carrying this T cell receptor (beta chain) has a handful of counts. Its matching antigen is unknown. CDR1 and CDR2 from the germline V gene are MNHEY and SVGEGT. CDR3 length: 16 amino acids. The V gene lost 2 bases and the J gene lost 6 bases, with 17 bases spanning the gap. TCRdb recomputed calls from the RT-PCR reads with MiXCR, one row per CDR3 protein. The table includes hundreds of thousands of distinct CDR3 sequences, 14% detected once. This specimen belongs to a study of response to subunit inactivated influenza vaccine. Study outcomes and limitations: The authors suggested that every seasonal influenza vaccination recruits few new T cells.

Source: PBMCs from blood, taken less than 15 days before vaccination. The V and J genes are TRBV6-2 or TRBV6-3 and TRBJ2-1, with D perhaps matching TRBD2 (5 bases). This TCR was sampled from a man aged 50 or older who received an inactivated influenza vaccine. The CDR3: CASSYNLAHPSNEQFF. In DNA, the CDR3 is TGTGCCAGCAGTTACAACCTAGCTCACCCGTCCAATGAGCAGTTCTTC.